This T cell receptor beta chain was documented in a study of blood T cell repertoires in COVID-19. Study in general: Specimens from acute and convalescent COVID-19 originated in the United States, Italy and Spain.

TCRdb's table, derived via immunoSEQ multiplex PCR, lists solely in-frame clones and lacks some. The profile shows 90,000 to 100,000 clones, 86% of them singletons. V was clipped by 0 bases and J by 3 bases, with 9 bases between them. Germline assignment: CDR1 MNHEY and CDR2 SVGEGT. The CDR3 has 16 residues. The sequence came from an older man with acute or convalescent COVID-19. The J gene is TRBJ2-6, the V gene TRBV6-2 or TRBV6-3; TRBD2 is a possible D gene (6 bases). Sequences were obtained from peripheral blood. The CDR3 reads CASSYSPGVGANVLTF. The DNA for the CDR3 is TGTGCCAGCAGTTACTCCCCGGGAGTTGGGGCCAACGTCCTGACTTTC.